This T cell receptor (beta chain) was sequenced in a study of blood T cell repertoires in COVID-19. Study-level background: Donors in the United States, Italy and Spain gave samples during acute or convalescent COVID-19.

This clone was picked up a small number of times. The method was immunoSEQ multiplex PCR; TCRdb's version includes in-frame clones alone and lacks a portion of them. The sample consists of 100,000 to 150,000 clones, more than 70% of them appearing once. V shed 8 bases, J shed 7 bases, and the junction held 12 bases outside the gene matches. Germline CDR1 is SGHAT and CDR2 is FQNNGV. The CDR3 is 15 amino acids. The sample taken for sequencing was peripheral blood. The TCR sequence derives from a woman in her sixties or seventies with acute or convalescent COVID-19. The V gene is TRBV11-2, the J gene TRBJ2-1, with 9 bases aligning to TRBD2. The CDR3, as DNA: TGTGCCAGCTGGTTGGTCCGCGGGAGGGCAAATGAGCAGTTCTTC. Translation: CASWLVRGRANEQFF. Combining the CDR3 with reference TRBV11-2 and TRBJ2-1 gives the whole variable domain EAGVAQSPRYKIIEKRQSVAFWCNPISGHATLYWYQQILGQGPKLLIQFQNNGVVDDSQLPKDRFSAERLKGVDSTLKIQPAKLEDSAVYLCASWLVRGRANEQFFGPGTRLTVL.